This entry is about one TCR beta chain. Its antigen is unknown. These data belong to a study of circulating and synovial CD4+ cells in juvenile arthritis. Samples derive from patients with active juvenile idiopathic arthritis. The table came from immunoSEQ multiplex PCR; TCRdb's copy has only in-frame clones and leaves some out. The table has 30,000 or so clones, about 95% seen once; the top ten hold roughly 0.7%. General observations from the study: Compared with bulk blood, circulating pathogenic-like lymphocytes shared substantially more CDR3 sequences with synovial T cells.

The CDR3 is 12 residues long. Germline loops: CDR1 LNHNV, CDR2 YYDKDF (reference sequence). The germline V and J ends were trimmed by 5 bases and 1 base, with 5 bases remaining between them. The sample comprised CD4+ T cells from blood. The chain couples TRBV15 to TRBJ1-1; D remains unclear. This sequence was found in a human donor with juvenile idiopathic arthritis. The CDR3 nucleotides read TGTGCCACCAGCGGGCAGAACACTGAAGCTTTCTTT. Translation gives CATSGQNTEAFF.